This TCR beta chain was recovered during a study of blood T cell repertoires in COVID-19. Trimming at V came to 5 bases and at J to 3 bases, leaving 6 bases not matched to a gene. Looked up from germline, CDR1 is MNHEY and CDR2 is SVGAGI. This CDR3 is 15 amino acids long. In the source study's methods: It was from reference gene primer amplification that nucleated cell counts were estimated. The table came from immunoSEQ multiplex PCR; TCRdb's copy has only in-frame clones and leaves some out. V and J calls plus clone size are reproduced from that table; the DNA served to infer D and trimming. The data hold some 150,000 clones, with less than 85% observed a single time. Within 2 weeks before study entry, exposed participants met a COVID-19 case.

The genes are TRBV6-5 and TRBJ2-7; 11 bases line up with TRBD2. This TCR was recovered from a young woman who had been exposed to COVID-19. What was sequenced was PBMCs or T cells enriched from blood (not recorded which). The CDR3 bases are TGTGCCAGCAGTACCGTAACTAGCGGGAGCTACGAGCAGTACTTC. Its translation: CASSTVTSGSYEQYF.